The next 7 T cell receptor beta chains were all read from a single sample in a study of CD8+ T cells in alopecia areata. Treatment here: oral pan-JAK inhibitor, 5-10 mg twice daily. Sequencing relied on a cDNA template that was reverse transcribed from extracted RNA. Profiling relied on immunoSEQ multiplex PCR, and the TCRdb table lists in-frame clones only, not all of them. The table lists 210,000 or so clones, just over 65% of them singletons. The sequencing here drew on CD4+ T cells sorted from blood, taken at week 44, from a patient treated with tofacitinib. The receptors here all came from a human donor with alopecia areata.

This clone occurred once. CDR3 in DNA: TGTGCCTGGAGTGTTTGGGGGGTTCGCACTGAAGCTTTCTTT. It is translated as CAWSVWGVRTEAFF. This sequence joins TRBV30 and TRBJ1-1; D is possibly TRBD1 (5 bases). This CDR3 region has 14 residues. Germline-derived CDR1 and CDR2 are GTSNPN and SVGIG (reference sequence). V lost 0 bases and J 4 bases, leaving 12 bases between the germline ends.

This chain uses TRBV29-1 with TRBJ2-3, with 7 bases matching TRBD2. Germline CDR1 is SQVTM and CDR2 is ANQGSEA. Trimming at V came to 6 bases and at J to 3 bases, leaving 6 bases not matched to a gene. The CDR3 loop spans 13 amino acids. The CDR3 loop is CSVAGTITDTQYF. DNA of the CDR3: TGCAGCGTCGCCGGGACTATAACAGATACGCAGTATTTT.

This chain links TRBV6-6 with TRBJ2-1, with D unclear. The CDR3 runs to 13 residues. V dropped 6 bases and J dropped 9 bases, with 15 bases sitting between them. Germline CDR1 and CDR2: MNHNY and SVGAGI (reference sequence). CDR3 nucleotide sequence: TGTGCCAGCAGCACCCTTTGGGCGATTGAGCAGTTCTTC. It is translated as CASSTLWAIEQFF.

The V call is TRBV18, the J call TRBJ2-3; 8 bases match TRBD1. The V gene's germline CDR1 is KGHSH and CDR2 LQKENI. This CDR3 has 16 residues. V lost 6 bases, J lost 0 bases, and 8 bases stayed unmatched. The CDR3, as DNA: TGTGCCAGCTCCCCAGCCAGGGGGCCTAGCACAGATACGCAGTATTTT. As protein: CASSPARGPSTDTQYF.

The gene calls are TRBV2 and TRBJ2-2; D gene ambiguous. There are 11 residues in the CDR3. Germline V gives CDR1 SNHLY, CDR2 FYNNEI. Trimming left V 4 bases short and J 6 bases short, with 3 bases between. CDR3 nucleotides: TGTGCCAGCAGTGTATCCGGGGAGCTGTTTTTT. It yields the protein CASSVSGELFF. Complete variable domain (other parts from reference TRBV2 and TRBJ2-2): EPEVTQTPSHQVTQMGQEVILRCVPISNHLYFYWYRQILGQKVEFLVSFYNNEISEKSEIFDDQFSVERPDGSNFTLKIRSTKLEDSAMYFCASSVSGELFFGEGSRLTVL.

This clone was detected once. The CDR3 reads CASSRGQGSYEQYF. CDR3 coding DNA: TGTGCCAGCAGTAGAGGACAGGGGTCGTACGAGCAGTACTTC. J is TRBJ2-7 and V is TRBV6-5; 9 bases fit TRBD1. V gave up 5 bases and J gave up 4 bases; unmatched junction bases: 6. CDR3 length: 14 amino acids. Germline V gene sequence: CDR1 MNHEY, CDR2 SVGAGI.

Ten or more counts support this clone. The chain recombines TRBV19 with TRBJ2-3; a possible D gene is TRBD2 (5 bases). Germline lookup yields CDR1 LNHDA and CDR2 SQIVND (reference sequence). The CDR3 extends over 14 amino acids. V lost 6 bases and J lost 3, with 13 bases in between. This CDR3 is CASRMRAGTDTQYF. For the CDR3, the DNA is TGTGCCAGTAGGATGCGGGCTGGGACAGATACGCAGTATTTT.